This paragraph reports one T cell receptor (beta chain). This sample stems from a study of T-cell reconstitution after alpha-beta-depleted transplantation in children. Molecular barcoding with unique molecular identifiers was used for the TCRbeta library. TCRdb itself ran the PCR reads through MiXCR, one entry per CDR3 protein. This sample has nearly 550,000 distinct CDR3 sequences, with around 16% found just once. Sequenced material: PBMCs from the stem cell graft donor, taken from the stem cell graft. The receptor comes from a human donor who donated a stem cell graft to a child with acute lymphoblastic leukemia.

For the CDR3, the DNA is TGTGCCAGCAGCTTGGCCGCGACTAGTCGGAACATTCAGTACTTC. Protein sequence: CASSLAATSRNIQYF. The rearrangement links TRBV5-6 to TRBJ2-4; TRBD2 might be the D (6 bases). Deletions cut 0 bases from V and 7 bases from J, with 14 bases between. Germline CDR1 and CDR2: SGHDT and YYEEEE. The CDR3 extends over 15 amino acids.